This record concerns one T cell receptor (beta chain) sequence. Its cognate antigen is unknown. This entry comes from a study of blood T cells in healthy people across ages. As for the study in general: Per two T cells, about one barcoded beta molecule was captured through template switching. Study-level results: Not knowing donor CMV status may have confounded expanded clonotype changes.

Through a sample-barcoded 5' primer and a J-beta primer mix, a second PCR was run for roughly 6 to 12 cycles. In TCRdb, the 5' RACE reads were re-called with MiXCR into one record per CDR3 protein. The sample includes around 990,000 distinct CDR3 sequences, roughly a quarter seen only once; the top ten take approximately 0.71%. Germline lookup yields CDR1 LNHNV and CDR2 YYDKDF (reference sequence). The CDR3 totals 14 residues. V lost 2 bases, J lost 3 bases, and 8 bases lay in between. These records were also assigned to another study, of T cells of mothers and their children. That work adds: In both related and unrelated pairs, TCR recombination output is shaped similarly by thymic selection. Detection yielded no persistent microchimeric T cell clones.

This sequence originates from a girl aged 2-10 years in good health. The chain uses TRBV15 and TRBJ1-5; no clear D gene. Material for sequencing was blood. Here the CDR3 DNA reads TGTGCCACCAGCAGAAGTCAAACCAATCAGCCCCAGCATTTT. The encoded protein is CATSRSQTNQPQHF. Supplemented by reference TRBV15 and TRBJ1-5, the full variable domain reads DAMVIQNPRYQVTQFGKPVTLSCSQTLNHNVMYWYQQKSSQAPKLLFHYYDKDFNNEADTPDNFQSRRPNTSFCFLDIRSPGLGDTAMYLCATSRSQTNQPQHFGDGTRLSIL.